What follows are 17 T cell receptor beta chains derived from one specimen sequenced in a study of blood T cells in healthy people across ages. The use of a sample-barcoded 5' primer and a J-beta primer mix characterized a second PCR of about 7 to 12 cycles. From the 5' RACE reads, TCRdb called clonotypes with MiXCR, one entry per CDR3 protein. The sample holds over 600,000 distinct CDR3 sequences, about 42% seen once. The sample consisted of blood. The receptors shown here come from an older man in good health.

The chain uses TRBV6-2 or TRBV6-3 and TRBJ2-1; tentative D call: TRBD1 (6 bases). Germline V CDR1 and CDR2: MNHEY, SVGEGT. The CDR3 loop spans 14 amino acids. Trimming removed 6 bases from V and 8 bases from J, with 17 bases in between. The CDR3 protein is CASSPWGPGYEQFF. CDR3 in DNA: TGTGCCAGCAGCCCTTGGGGGCCTGGCTATGAGCAGTTCTTC.

This clonotype was seen more than once but under ten times. The chain has TRBV28 and TRBJ2-1, with TRBD2 as a possible D gene (6 bases). This CDR3 is 17 amino acids long. Germline V gene data show CDR1 as MDHEN and CDR2 as SYDVKM. V was trimmed by 5 bases and J by 2 bases, leaving 19 bases between them. This CDR3 is CASSGGGGIMAYNEQFF. DNA of the CDR3: TGTGCCAGCAGTGGAGGTGGCGGGATTATGGCCTACAATGAGCAGTTCTTC.

The table lists this clonotype with a few counts. The chain carries TRBV20-1 and TRBJ2-1; the D gene is possibly TRBD2 (7 bases). The germline V and J ends were trimmed by 5 bases and 9 bases, with 23 bases remaining between them. CDR1 DFQATT and CDR2 SNEGSKA come from the germline V gene (reference sequence). This CDR3 has 15 residues. The CDR3 reads CSAPNLRGLSCEQFF. As DNA, the CDR3 is TGCAGTGCTCCAAACCTGCGGGGGCTATCATGTGAGCAGTTCTTC.

This clonotype was recorded many times. The rearrangement links TRBV12-3 or TRBV12-4 to TRBJ2-5; possibly TRBD1 or TRBD2 for D (5 bases each). The ends were cut back, 7 bases at V and 5 bases at J, with 17 bases in the middle. CDR3 length: 14 amino acids. The CDR3 nucleotides are TGTGCCAGCACCTCCGCCCCCGGGGACGAGACCCAGTACTTC. This gives the protein CASTSAPGDETQYF.

Many counts were recorded for this clonotype. This chain connects TRBV7-9 to TRBJ2-5; 10 bases fit TRBD2. This CDR3 spans 15 amino acids. The germline CDR1 and CDR2 sequences are SEHNR and FQNEAQ (reference sequence). V lost 5 bases and J lost 3; bases outside the gene matches: 6. CDR3 sequence reads: CASSVGLALEETQYF. The DNA for the CDR3 is TGTGCCAGCAGCGTGGGACTAGCGTTGGAAGAGACCCAGTACTTC.

The chain uses TRBV6-6 and TRBJ2-7; D not resolved. This CDR3 is built from 13 residues. Germline CDR1 and CDR2: MNHNY and SVGAGI (reference sequence). V was pared by 8 bases and J by 3 bases, with 14 bases between. CDR3 bases: TGTGCCAGCGGATTCCGGGTAGACTACGAGCAGTACTTC. Protein product: CASGFRVDYEQYF.

This clonotype was seen a few times. The chain is built from TRBV2 and TRBJ2-7; TRBD2 aligns across 9 bases. Trimming removed 3 bases from V and 6 bases from J; junction bases left unmatched: 9. This CDR3 comprises 15 residues. Germline V gene sequence: CDR1 SNHLY, CDR2 FYNNEI. The CDR3 coding sequence is TGTGCCAGCAGTGAGGGTCTAGCGGGATTATCCGAGCAGTACTTC. This sequence encodes CASSEGLAGLSEQYF.

V usage is TRBV9 and J usage is TRBJ2-1; D could derive from TRBD1 or TRBD2 (5 bases each). The CDR3 runs 16 residues. V gave up 0 bases and J gave up 0 bases, with 10 bases separating them. In germline, CDR1 is SGDLS, CDR2 YYNGEE. The CDR3, as DNA: TGTGCCAGCAGCGTAGAGGTGGGACGCTCCTACAATGAGCAGTTCTTC. Its translation: CASSVEVGRSYNEQFF.

The CDR3 DNA reads TGTGCCACCAGCAGAGATGTGGTAGCGGGATACAATGAGCAGTTCTTC. Protein sequence: CATSRDVVAGYNEQFF. The chain recombines TRBV15 with TRBJ2-1, with TRBD2 identical over 8 bases. Looked up from germline, CDR1 is LNHNV and CDR2 is YYDKDF (reference sequence). J gave up 4 bases and V 0 bases, and 5 bases lay outside the gene matches. This CDR3 contains 16 residues.

The genes are TRBV7-2 and TRBJ2-2, with D possibly matching TRBD2 (7 bases). CDR1 is SGHTA and CDR2 is FQGNSA in the germline V gene. The CDR3 runs 16 residues. V was trimmed by 5 bases and J by 5 bases, leaving 18 bases between them. CDR3 in amino acids: CASSTSDRSGTGELFF. In nucleotides, the CDR3 is TGTGCCAGCAGCACTAGCGACAGGAGCGGAACCGGGGAGCTGTTTTTT.

This clonotype came up a few times. The chain joins TRBV24-1 to TRBJ2-5, with 10 bases aligning to TRBD1. Germline V gene sequence: CDR1 KGHDR, CDR2 SFDVKD. Trimming removed 9 bases from V and 3 bases from J; junction bases left unmatched: 3. CDR3 length: 13 amino acids. The CDR3 region is CATSGTGEETQYF. CDR3 bases: TGTGCCACCTCCGGGACAGGGGAAGAGACCCAGTACTTC.

The chain uses TRBV7-2 and TRBJ2-1; weak D call: TRBD2 (5 bases). The CDR3 totals 14 residues. V dropped 4 bases and J dropped 1 base, with 8 bases sitting between them. Germline lookup yields CDR1 SGHTA and CDR2 FQGNSA. The CDR3 sequence is CASSWESSYNEQFF. The CDR3 nucleotides are TGTGCCAGCAGCTGGGAGTCGTCCTACAATGAGCAGTTCTTC.

Only a few counts were recorded for this clonotype. The rearrangement uses TRBV9 and TRBJ2-1; TRBD2 might be the D (6 bases). The germline V gene has CDR1 SGDLS and CDR2 YYNGEE. This CDR3 spans 14 amino acids. Trimming shortened V by 2 bases and J by 7 bases, and 13 bases separated the two germline ends. The chain's CDR3 is CASSVRGSGNEQFF. In nucleotides, the CDR3 is TGTGCCAGCAGCGTCCGGGGGTCTGGGAATGAGCAGTTCTTC.

This clonotype was picked up a small number of times. The DNA of the CDR3 is TGTGCCAGCTCCGAGGGGGGTAGGGAGACCCAGTACTTC. It encodes CASSEGGRETQYF. This sequence joins TRBV28 and TRBJ2-5; D could derive from TRBD1 or TRBD2 (6 bases each). V lost 8 bases, J lost 5 bases, and 15 bases lay in between. In germline, CDR1 is MDHEN, CDR2 SYDVKM. This CDR3 region has 13 residues.

The table lists this clonotype with a count of one. This rearrangement joins TRBV7-9 to TRBJ1-3, with unresolved D. CDR1 and CDR2 from the germline V gene are SEHNR and FQNEAQ (reference sequence). The V end was cut by 3 bases, the J end by 3 bases, with 15 bases between. The CDR3 covers 16 residues. CDR3 residues: CASSFPGDTFGNTIYF. CDR3 nucleotides: TGTGCCAGCAGCTTCCCCGGGGATACCTTTGGAAACACCATATATTTT.

This chain uses TRBV4-3 with TRBJ2-2, with D unclear. Germline V lookup: CDR1 LGHNA, CDR2 YSLEER. The V end lost 4 bases, the J end lost 1 base, and 16 bases lay between the germline ends. This CDR3 has 17 residues. The CDR3 loop reads CASSPQYATVNTGELFF. In DNA form, the CDR3 reads TGCGCCAGCAGCCCCCAATACGCGACGGTGAACACCGGGGAGCTGTTTTTT.

This clonotype appeared a few times. The rearrangement links TRBV6-1 to TRBJ1-4; D is undetermined. Germline CDR1 MNHNS, CDR2 SASEGT. Trimming removed 7 bases at V and 5 bases at J, with 8 bases between. This CDR3 comprises 12 residues. CDR3 loop: CASNGRNEKLFF. CDR3 in DNA: TGTGCCAGCAACGGACGGAATGAAAAACTGTTTTTT.